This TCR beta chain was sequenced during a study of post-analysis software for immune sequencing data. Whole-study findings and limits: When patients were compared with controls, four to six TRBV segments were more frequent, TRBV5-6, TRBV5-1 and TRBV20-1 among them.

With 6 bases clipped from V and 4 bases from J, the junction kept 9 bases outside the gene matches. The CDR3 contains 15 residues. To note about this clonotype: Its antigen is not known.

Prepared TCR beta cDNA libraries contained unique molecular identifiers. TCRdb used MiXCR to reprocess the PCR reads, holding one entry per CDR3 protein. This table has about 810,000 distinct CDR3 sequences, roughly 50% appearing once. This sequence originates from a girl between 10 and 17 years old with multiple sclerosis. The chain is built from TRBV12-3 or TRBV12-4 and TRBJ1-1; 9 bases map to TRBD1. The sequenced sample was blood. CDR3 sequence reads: CASRSSQGASTEAFF. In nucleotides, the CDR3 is TGTGCCAGCAGATCCTCACAGGGGGCAAGCACTGAAGCTTTCTTT.